The 5 T cell receptor beta chains listed next were all sequenced from one sample in a study of human T cells and chemical hapten exposure. Specified time point: patch test 3, about 24 weeks after DPC sensitization. Treatment indicated: therapeutic diphenylcyclopropenone sensitization with weekly scalp DPC. TCRdb called the RACE reads again in MiXCR, with one record for every CDR3 protein. The sample contains about 190,000 distinct CDR3 sequences, under 25% of which appear only once. The input for sequencing was whole blood, taken in connection with sensitization to the hapten diphenylcyclopropenone (DPC). The receptors stem from a woman aged 40 to 50 with alopecia areata. Some clones in this sample may be carry-over from other donors' samples.

At least ten counts were recorded for this clonotype. The chain recombines TRBV28 with TRBJ2-7; TRBD2 aligns across 9 bases. Germline assignment: CDR1 MDHEN and CDR2 SYDVKM. The CDR3 length is 13 residues. Unmatched junction bases numbered 11, after V lost 10 bases and J lost 7 bases. This chain's CDR3 is CATNRGLAREQYF. The CDR3 nucleotides are TGTGCCACCAACCGGGGACTAGCTCGGGAGCAGTACTTC.

Only a few counts were recorded for this clonotype. The chain recombines TRBV4-3 with TRBJ1-2; a possible D gene is TRBD1 (5 bases). The CDR3 covers 14 residues. Germline CDR1 is LGHNA and CDR2 is YSLEER. V gave up 0 bases and J gave up 5 bases, with 10 bases separating them. CDR3 DNA sequence: TGCGCCAGCAGCCAAGATGGGCAGGGATATGGCTACACCTTC. Protein: CASSQDGQGYGYTF.

This clonotype has just a few counts. DNA of the CDR3: TGCGCCAGCAGCGGAACAGGGTTGACTGAAGCTTTCTTT. It translates to CASSGTGLTEAFF. The chain couples TRBV5-1 to TRBJ1-1; possibly TRBD1 for D (6 bases). This CDR3 contains 13 residues. Germline V gives CDR1 SGHRS, CDR2 YFSETQ. Trimming shortened V by 4 bases and J by 5 bases, and 12 bases separated the two germline ends.

V usage is TRBV27 and J usage is TRBJ2-1, with 9 bases matching TRBD1. This CDR3 spans 15 amino acids. Germline-derived CDR1 and CDR2 are MNHEY and SMNVEV (reference sequence). V shed 3 bases and J 5 bases; nucleotides not matched to a gene: 5. CDR3 protein: CASSFVGQGHNEQFF. The DNA of the CDR3 is TGTGCCAGCAGTTTTGTGGGACAGGGCCACAATGAGCAGTTCTTC.

This clonotype was observed a handful of times. The chain couples TRBV10-3 to TRBJ1-1, with D possibly being TRBD1 (5 bases). The CDR3 runs to 13 residues. V lost 2 bases and J lost 9, with 13 bases in between. Germline V gives CDR1 ENHRY, CDR2 SYGVKD. The CDR3 loop is CAISEGAEVQAFF. As DNA, the CDR3 is TGTGCCATCAGTGAGGGGGCAGAGGTTCAAGCTTTCTTT.